The 16 T cell receptor beta chains listed next were all sequenced from one sample in a study of T cell responses to AZD1222 COVID-19 vaccine. Clones were read by immunoSEQ multiplex PCR, and TCRdb kept only the in-frame ones, dropping some. This sample yields some 150,000 clones, of which roughly 94% are seen a single time; around 1.3% belongs to the top ten. This specimen consisted of peripheral blood, obtained on day 0 of AZD1222 vaccination. Source of these receptors: an adult in good health.

The V call is TRBV3-1 (or the pseudogene TRBV3-2), the J call TRBJ2-2; TRBD2 agrees at 13 bases. The CDR3 extends over 19 amino acids. The trim removed 3 bases at V and 6 bases at J, leaving 13 bases unmatched. Looked up from germline, CDR1 is LGHDT and CDR2 is YNNKEL (reference sequence). CDR3 residues: CASSHGLAGVRISSGELFF. The CDR3 coding sequence is TGTGCCAGCAGCCACGGACTAGCGGGAGTTCGAATTTCGTCCGGGGAGCTGTTTTTT.

V is TRBV3-1 (or the pseudogene TRBV3-2) and J is TRBJ1-1; perhaps TRBD1 as D (6 bases). The CDR3 is made up of 13 amino acids. With 5 bases removed from V and 7 bases from J, the gap between germline ends came to 14 bases. Looked up from germline, CDR1 is LGHDT and CDR2 is YNNKEL (reference sequence). The CDR3 reads CASSSDSTFEAFF. DNA of the CDR3: TGTGCCAGCAGCTCGGACAGTACTTTTGAAGCTTTCTTT.

The gene calls are TRBV4-1 and TRBJ2-5; D is uncertain. CDR3 length: 15 amino acids. V lost 1 base to trimming and J lost 5 bases, with 14 bases between them. In germline, CDR1 is MGHRA, CDR2 YSYEKL. The CDR3 loop is CASSQVEGRRETQYF. The CDR3, as DNA: TGCGCCAGCAGCCAAGTGGAAGGCCGCCGGGAGACCCAGTACTTC.

The V call is TRBV29-1, the J call TRBJ2-6, with 8 positions matching TRBD2. Germline trimming cut 3 bases from V and 2 bases from J; bases unmatched to any gene: 3. Germline V gives CDR1 SQVTM, CDR2 ANQGSEA. This CDR3 is built from 15 residues. CDR3 in amino acids: CSVESGSTGANVLTF. The CDR3 nucleotides are TGCAGCGTTGAGAGCGGGAGTACTGGGGCCAACGTCCTGACTTTC.

This chain uses TRBV5-5 with TRBJ1-2; TRBD1 is a possible D gene (5 bases). Germline CDR1 SGHKS, CDR2 YYEKEE (reference sequence). Deletions cut 1 base from V and 3 bases from J, with 10 bases between. The CDR3 is 14 amino acids. CDR3 region: CASSLRGAHYGYTF. Here the CDR3 DNA reads TGTGCCAGCAGCTTGAGAGGGGCCCACTATGGCTACACCTTC.

This rearrangement joins TRBV5-1 to TRBJ2-3; D uncertain. From germline, CDR1 is SGHRS and CDR2 YFSETQ. The CDR3 is 16 amino acids. V was cut by 6 bases and J by 0 bases, with 17 bases left in between. The CDR3 coding sequence is TGCGCCAGCACCCCTTCGCACGGAACTAGCACAGATACGCAGTATTTT. It is translated as CASTPSHGTSTDTQYF.

The chain links TRBV7-9 to TRBJ2-2, with 7 positions matching TRBD2. The CDR3 loop spans 16 amino acids. With 1 base clipped from V and 6 bases from J, the junction kept 8 bases outside the gene matches. The V gene's germline CDR1 is SEHNR and CDR2 FQNEAQ (reference sequence). CDR3 nucleotide sequence: TGTGCCAGCAGCTTAGGCGCCGGGGGGAGTGCCGGGGAGCTGTTTTTT. Encoded protein: CASSLGAGGSAGELFF.

The gene calls are TRBV5-4 and TRBJ1-4; D not certain. In germline, CDR1 is SGHNT, CDR2 YYREEE (reference sequence). V gave up 4 bases and J gave up 9 bases, with 19 bases separating them. The CDR3 is made up of 15 amino acids. CDR3: CASSPSTEETKKLFF. CDR3 in DNA: TGTGCCAGCAGCCCAAGTACGGAGGAGACAAAAAAACTGTTTTTT.

The J gene is TRBJ2-7, the V gene TRBV7-2; 11 bases agree with TRBD2. This CDR3 region has 18 residues. Germline loops: CDR1 SGHTA, CDR2 FQGNSA. V was clipped by 4 bases and J by 3 bases; unmatched bases: 14. The CDR3 protein is CASSSPPGLAESYYEQYV. The CDR3 DNA reads TGTGCCAGCAGCTCACCACCGGGACTAGCGGAGTCTTACTACGAGCAGTACGTC.

This clone appeared a single time. The chain joins TRBV3-1 (or the pseudogene TRBV3-2) to TRBJ2-1; possibly TRBD1 for D (7 bases). The CDR3 runs 16 residues. V was cut by 0 bases and J by 4 bases, with 13 bases left in between. CDR1 is LGHDT, CDR2 YNNKEL, per germline (reference sequence). The CDR3 DNA reads as TGTGCCAGCAGCCAAGAGCGGGACAGCAGATACAATGAGCAGTTCTTC. This codes for CASSQERDSRYNEQFF.

The chain combines TRBV4-2 with TRBJ2-1, with D perhaps TRBD2 (5 bases). CDR3 size: 16 residues. V dropped 0 bases and J dropped 6 bases, with 15 bases sitting between them. Germline CDR1 LGHNA, CDR2 YNFKEQ. CDR3 sequence: CASSQDLLAAPNEQFF. Written as DNA, the CDR3 is TGTGCCAGCAGCCAAGATCTCCTAGCAGCACCCAATGAGCAGTTCTTC.

The chain links TRBV7-9 to TRBJ2-3, with 11 bases identical to TRBD2. The V and J ends lost 3 bases and 4 bases, in that order; junction bases with no gene match: 6. Germline lookup yields CDR1 SEHNR and CDR2 FQNEAQ (reference sequence). This CDR3 spans 16 amino acids. For the CDR3, the DNA is TGTGCCAGCAGCTTCAGTCTAGCGGGGGGATCAGATACGCAGTATTTT. Translating gives CASSFSLAGGSDTQYF.

The chain has TRBV27 and TRBJ2-5; TRBD1 aligns across 12 bases. Per germline, CDR1 MNHEY and CDR2 SMNVEV (reference sequence). The CDR3 loop spans 15 amino acids. Trimming cost V 6 bases and J 5 bases; bases outside gene matches: 7. The CDR3: CASSRGTGGSETQYF. The CDR3 region has the DNA TGTGCCAGCAGCCGAGGGACAGGGGGCTCCGAGACCCAGTACTTC.

This chain links TRBV6-1 with TRBJ1-4; tentatively, D is TRBD1 (5 bases). In germline, CDR1 is MNHNS, CDR2 SASEGT. The CDR3 contains 13 residues. V was trimmed by 1 base and J by 13 bases, leaving 13 bases between them. The CDR3 protein is CASSEVETDILFF. Here the CDR3 DNA reads TGTGCCAGCAGTGAAGTCGAGACAGATATACTGTTTTTT.

The rearrangement links TRBV5-1 to TRBJ2-1, with D possibly being TRBD1 or TRBD2 (6 bases each). The germline V gene encodes CDR1 SGHRS and CDR2 YFSETQ. The length of the CDR3 is 12 residues. The V end lost 7 bases, the J end lost 10 bases, and 15 bases lay between the germline ends. For the CDR3, the DNA is TGCGCCAGCGCGGAGGGGGGCTTGGAGCAGTTCTTC. It codes for CASAEGGLEQFF.

The rearrangement joins TRBV6-1 to TRBJ1-6, with 7 bases that match TRBD1. CDR1 and CDR2 (germline): MNHNS, SASEGT. With V trimmed by 3 bases and J by 7 bases, 9 bases remained unmatched. The CDR3 has 16 amino acids. CDR3 sequence (DNA): TGTGCCAGCAGTGACTATGGGCCAGGGGGAAATTCACCCCTCCACTTT. Translated, it gives CASSDYGPGGNSPLHF.